This is a list of T cell receptor beta chains from one sample in a study of neurological immune-mediated disorders. TCRdb redid the calling of the 5' RACE reads with MiXCR, one entry per CDR3 protein. Of tens of thousands of distinct CDR3 sequences listed, 10% to 15% are singletons. The sequencing input was PBMCs. The receptors originated from a woman in her sixties or seventies with HTLV-1-associated myelopathy (HAM/TSP). Both conserved end residues are part of each CDR3.

v_call	cdr3_aa
TRBV29-1	CSVQGQVKMNTEAFF
TRBV9	CASSVGISGNTIYF
TRBV5-1	CASSFGTGLNQPQHF
TRBV20-1	CSAPPRDTYEQYF
TRBV29-1	CSVAAGSSYEQYF
TRBV23-1	CASSQAGVSTDTQYF
TRBV25-1	CASARDSPGLAGDEQFF
TRBV5-1	CASSLSTSYEQYF
TRBV18	CASSTASGRNEQFF
TRBV5-1	CASSITGEVTQPQHF
TRBV5-1	CASSFSVQAGYTF
TRBV7-3	CASSRGQGKRFNQPQHF
TRBV5-1	CASSIGTSFWADTQYF
TRBV20-1	CSASVLREAKNIQYF
TRBV4-2	CASSQEPPGPRTDTQYF
TRBV2	CASSDLGWGGNQPQHF
TRBV20-1	CSARAASGRAYNEQFF
TRBV12-3/TRBV12-4	CASSRDRGDEQYF
TRBV29-1	CSVSEAGPAVYEQYF
TRBV5-1	CASSTGTLNTEAFF
TRBV28	CDSSEGQVETQYF
TRBV10-3	CAIRGRGDETQYF
TRBV3-1	CATSRARSTNRQSGGIADTQYF